The rows below give T cell receptor beta chains drawn from one sample of a study of PD-1 and CTLA-4 blockade in melanoma. Sequencing was performed with immunoSEQ multiplex PCR; in TCRdb, only in-frame clones are kept and a portion is missing. Seen here are more than 25,000 clones, less than 90% observed once, and the top ten hold approximately 8%. The sample here was CD8+ T cells from peripheral blood, taken before anti-PD-1 treatment. Receptor source: a human donor with melanoma. Both conserved end residues are trimmed from each CDR3. The order of the fields is V gene, clone size, CDR3 protein. A row's size may be missing; if present it is once, few, many or a size class.

TRBV11-2	-	ASSYLISRRDEQF
TRBV7-3	-	ASSLNPGPSTDTQY
TRBV7-9	-	ASSLGGVTNNEQF
TRBV14	-	ASSQDWGRGDNEQF
TRBV5-5	-	ASSLADSPLH
TRBV15	-	ATSRVTGVNTGELF
TRBV5-6	-	ASSLQGIAEAF
TRBV7-3	-	ASSLGGGGTDTQY
TRBV13	-	ASGMDRGSYNEQF
TRBV30	-	AWSVGSGQRHEQY
TRBV7-6	-	ASSLAVGPDRLGQPQH
TRBV5-8	-	ASSLGTGGLNTEAF
TRBV2	-	ASSPYTGELF
TRBV30	-	AWSLGVSGANVLT
TRBV27	once	ASSSRDSSTGELF
TRBV4-1	once	ASSLVADRGNTEAF
TRBV19	-	ASSIAGQLNTEAF
TRBV5-4	-	ASSLVGTDERLYGYT
TRBV9	-	ASSVVGQDPGYT
TRBV7-9	-	ASSGAGSAKNIQY
TRBV4-2	-	ASSQGSGGTTEAF
TRBV28	-	ASSSLQGYEQY
TRBV2	-	ASSEGTPNGYT
TRBV28	-	ASKPSGSYEQY
TRBV7-9	-	ASSPGTGIYEQY
TRBV13	once	ASSPEGLGGDEQF
TRBV6-6	-	ASSYVGQLDQPQH